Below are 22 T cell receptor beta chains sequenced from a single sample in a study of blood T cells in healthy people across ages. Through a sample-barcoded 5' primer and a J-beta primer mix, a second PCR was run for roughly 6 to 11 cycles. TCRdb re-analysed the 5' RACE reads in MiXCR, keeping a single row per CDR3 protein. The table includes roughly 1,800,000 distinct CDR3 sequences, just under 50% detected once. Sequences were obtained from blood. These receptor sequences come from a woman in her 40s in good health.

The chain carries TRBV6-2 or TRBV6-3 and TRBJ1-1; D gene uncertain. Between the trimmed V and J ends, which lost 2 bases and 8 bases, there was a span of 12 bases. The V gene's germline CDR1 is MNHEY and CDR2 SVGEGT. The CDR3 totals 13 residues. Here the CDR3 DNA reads TGTGCCAGCAGTTACGGTGGCAGACCAGAAGCTTTCTTT. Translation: CASSYGGRPEAFF.

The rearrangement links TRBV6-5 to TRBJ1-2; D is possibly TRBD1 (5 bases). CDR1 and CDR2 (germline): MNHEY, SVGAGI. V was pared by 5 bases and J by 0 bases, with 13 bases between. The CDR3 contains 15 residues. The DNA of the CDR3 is TGTGCCAGCAGTGGCGGTCCAGGGTCTAACTATGGCTACACCTTC. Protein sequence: CASSGGPGSNYGYTF.

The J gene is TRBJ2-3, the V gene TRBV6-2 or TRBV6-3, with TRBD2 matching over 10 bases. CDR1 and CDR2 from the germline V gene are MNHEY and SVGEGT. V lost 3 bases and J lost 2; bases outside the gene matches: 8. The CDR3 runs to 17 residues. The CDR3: CASSYSLAGAITDTQYF. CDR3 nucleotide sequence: TGTGCCAGCAGTTATTCCCTAGCGGGGGCCATCACAGATACGCAGTATTTT.

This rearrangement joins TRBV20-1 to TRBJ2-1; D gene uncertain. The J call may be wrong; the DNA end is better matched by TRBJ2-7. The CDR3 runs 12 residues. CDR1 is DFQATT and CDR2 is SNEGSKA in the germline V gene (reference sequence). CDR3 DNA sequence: TGCAGTGCCCCCGACCAAGACAATGAGCAGTACTTC. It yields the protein CSAPDQDNEQYF.

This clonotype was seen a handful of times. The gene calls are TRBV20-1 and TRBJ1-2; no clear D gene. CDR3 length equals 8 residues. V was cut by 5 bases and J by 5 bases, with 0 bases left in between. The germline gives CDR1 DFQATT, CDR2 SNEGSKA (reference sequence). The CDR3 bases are TGCAGTGCTTATGGCTACACCTTC. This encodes CSAYGYTF.

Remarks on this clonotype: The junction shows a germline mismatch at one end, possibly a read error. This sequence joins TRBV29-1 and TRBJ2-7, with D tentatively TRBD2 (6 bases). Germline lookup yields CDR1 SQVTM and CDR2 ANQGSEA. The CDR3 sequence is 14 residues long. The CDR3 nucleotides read TGCAGCGTTGGGGCAGCGGGTACCTCCTACAAGCAGTACTTC. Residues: CSVGAAGTSYKQYF.

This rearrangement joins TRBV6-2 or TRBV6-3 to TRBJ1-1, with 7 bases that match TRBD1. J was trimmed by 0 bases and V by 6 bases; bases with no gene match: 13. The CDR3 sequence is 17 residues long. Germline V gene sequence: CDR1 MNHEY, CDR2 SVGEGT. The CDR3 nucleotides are TGTGCCAGCAGCCTCCGGGCCGAAAGGGGGCTGAACACTGAAGCTTTCTTT. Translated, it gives CASSLRAERGLNTEAFF.

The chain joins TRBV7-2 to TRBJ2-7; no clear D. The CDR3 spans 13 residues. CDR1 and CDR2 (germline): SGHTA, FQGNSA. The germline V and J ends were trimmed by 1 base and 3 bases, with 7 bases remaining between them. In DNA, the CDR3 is TGTGCCAGCAGCTTAGTGAGAAACTACGAGCAGTACTTC. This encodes CASSLVRNYEQYF.

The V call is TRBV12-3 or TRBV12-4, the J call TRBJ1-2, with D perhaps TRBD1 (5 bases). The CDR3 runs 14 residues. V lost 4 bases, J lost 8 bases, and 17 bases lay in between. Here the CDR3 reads CASSSGPQRGGYTF. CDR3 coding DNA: TGTGCCAGCAGTTCGGGACCCCAGCGGGGGGGCTACACCTTC.

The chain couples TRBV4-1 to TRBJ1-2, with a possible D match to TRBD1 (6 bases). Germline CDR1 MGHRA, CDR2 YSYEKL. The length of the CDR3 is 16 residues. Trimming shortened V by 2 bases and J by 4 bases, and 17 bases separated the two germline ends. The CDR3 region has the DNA TGCGCCAGCAGCCAATTTCTTCCGCAGGGGACCTATGGCTACACCTTC. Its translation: CASSQFLPQGTYGYTF.

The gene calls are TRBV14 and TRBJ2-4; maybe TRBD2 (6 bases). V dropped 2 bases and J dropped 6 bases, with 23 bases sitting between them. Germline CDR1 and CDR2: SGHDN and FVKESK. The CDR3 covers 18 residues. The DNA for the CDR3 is TGTGCCAGCAGCCAAAGCTGGCTCCTCGGTAGCGGCGGAAACATTCAGTACTTC. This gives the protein CASSQSWLLGSGGNIQYF.

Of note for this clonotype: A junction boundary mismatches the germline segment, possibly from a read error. CDR3 in DNA: TGTGCCAGCAACAACACAGGGACGGGCACTGAGGCTTTCTTT. Protein sequence: CASNNTGTGTEAFF. V and J are TRBV7-2 and TRBJ1-1; D possibly corresponds to TRBD1 (6 bases). The CDR3 is made up of 14 amino acids. Germline V gene lookup returns CDR1 SGHTA and CDR2 FQGNSA.

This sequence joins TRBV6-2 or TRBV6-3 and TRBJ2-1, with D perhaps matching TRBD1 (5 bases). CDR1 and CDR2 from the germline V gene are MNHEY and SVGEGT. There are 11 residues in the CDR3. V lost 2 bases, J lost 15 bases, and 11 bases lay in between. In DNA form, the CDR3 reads TGTGCCAGCAGTTACGGGGCAGTGGCGTTCTTC. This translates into CASSYGAVAFF.

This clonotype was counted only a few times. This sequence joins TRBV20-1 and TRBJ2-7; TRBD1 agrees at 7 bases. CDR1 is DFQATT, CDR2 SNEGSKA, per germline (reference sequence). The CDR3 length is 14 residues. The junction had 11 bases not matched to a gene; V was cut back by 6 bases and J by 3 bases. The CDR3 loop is CSARLNRGHYEQYF. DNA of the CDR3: TGCAGTGCAAGACTTAATAGGGGGCACTACGAGCAGTACTTC.

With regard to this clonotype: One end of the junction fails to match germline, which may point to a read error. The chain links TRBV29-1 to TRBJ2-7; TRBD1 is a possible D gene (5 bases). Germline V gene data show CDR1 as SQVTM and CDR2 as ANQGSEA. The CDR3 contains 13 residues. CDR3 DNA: TGCAGCGGTGAACAGGACGGATCCTACGAGCAGTACTTC. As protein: CSGEQDGSYEQYF.

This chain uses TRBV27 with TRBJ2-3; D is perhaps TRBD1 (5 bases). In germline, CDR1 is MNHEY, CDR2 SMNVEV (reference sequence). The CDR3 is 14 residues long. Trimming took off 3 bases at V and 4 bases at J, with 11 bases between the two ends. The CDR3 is CASSFVAGPDTQYF. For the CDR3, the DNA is TGTGCCAGCAGTTTTGTTGCAGGGCCAGATACGCAGTATTTT.

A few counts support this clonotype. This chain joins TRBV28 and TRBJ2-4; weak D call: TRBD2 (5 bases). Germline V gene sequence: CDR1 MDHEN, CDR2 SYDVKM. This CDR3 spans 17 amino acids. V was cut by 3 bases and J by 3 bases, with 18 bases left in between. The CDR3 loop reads CASSFRASHGSKNIQYF. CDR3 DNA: TGTGCCAGCAGTTTCCGGGCCAGCCATGGGAGCAAAAACATTCAGTACTTC.

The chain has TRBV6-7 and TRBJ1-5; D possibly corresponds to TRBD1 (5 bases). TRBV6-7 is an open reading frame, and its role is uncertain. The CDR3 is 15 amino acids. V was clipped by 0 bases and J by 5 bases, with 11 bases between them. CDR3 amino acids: CASSYSGTADQPQHF. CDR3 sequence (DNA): TGTGCCAGCAGTTACTCAGGGACTGCCGATCAGCCCCAGCATTTT.

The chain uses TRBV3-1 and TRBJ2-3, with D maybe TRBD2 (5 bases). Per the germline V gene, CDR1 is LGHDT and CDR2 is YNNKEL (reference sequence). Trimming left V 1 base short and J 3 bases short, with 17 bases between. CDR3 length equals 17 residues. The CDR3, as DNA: TGTGCCAGCAGCCAAGCGGGCGCGGGCGATGCAACAGATACGCAGTATTTT. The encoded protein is CASSQAGAGDATDTQYF.

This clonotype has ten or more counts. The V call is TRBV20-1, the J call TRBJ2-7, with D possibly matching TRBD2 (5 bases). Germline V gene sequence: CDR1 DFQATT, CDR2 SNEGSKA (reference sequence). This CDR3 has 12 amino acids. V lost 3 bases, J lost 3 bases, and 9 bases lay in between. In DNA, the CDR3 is TGCAGTGCTAGTGAGGGCAGCTACGAGCAGTACTTC. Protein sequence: CSASEGSYEQYF.

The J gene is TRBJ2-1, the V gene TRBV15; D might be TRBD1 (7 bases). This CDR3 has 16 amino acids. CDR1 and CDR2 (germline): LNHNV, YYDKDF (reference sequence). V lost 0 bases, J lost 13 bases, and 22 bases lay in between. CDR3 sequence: CATSRDIRGTEETQFF. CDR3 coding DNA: TGTGCCACCAGCAGAGATATCCGCGGGACAGAAGAGACCCAGTTCTTC.

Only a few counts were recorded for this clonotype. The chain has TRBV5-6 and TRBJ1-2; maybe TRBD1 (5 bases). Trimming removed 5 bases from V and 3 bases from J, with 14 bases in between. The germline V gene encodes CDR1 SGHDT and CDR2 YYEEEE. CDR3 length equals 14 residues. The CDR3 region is CASSQTTGDYGYTF. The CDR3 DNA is TGTGCCAGCAGTCAAACAACAGGAGACTATGGCTACACCTTC.